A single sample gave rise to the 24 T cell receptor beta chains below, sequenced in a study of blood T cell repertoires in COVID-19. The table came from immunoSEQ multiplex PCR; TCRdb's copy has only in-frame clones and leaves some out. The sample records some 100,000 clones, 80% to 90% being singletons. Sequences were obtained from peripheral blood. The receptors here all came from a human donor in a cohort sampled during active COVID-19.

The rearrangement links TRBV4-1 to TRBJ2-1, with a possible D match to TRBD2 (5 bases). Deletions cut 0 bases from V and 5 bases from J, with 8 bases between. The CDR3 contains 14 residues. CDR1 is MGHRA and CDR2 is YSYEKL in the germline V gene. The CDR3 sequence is CASSQDFGNNEQFF. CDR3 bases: TGCGCCAGCAGCCAAGATTTCGGGAACAATGAGCAGTTCTTC.

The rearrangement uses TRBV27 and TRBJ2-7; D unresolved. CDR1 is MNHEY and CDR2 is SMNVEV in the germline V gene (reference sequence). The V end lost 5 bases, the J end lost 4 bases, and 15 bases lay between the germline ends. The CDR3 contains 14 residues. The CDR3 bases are TGTGCCAGCAGTCCCCCGGCCATGCGGTACGAGCAGTACTTC. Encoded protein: CASSPPAMRYEQYF.

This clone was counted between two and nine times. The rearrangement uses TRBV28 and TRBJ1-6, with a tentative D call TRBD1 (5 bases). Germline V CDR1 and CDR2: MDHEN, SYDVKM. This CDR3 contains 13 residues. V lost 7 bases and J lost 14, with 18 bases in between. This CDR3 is CASTSGQGKALHF. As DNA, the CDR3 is TGTGCCAGCACCTCCGGGCAGGGCAAGGCCCTCCACTTT.

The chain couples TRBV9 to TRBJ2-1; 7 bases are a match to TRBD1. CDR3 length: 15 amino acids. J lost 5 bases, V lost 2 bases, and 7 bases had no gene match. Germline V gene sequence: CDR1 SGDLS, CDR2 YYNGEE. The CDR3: CASSVRGTENNEQFF. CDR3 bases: TGTGCCAGCAGCGTCAGAGGGACAGAAAACAATGAGCAGTTCTTC.

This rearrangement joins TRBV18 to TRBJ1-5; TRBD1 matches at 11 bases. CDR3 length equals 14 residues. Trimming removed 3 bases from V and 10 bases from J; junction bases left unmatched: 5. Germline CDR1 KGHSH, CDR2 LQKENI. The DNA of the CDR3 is TGTGCCAGCTCACCGAGGACAGGGGGCTATCCCCAGCATTTT. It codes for CASSPRTGGYPQHF.

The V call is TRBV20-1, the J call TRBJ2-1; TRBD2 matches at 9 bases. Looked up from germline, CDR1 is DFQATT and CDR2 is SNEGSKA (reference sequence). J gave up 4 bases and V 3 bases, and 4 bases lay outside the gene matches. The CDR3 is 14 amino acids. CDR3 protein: CSASSGGNYNEQFF. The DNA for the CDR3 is TGCAGTGCTAGTAGCGGGGGAAATTACAATGAGCAGTTCTTC.

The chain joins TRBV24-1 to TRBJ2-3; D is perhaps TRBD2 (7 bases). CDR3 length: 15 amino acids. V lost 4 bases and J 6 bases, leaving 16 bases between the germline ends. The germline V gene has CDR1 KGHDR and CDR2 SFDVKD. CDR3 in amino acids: CATSELTGGEDTQYF. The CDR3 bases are TGTGCCACCAGTGAGCTAACGGGGGGCGAGGATACGCAGTATTTT.

DNA of the CDR3: TGCGCCAGCAGCCTGGGGGCGGGACAGGGGTATAGTGAGCAGTTCTTC. Translated: CASSLGAGQGYSEQFF. This chain joins TRBV4-3 and TRBJ2-1; TRBD1 agrees at 10 bases. V gave up 4 bases and J gave up 9 bases; unmatched junction bases: 12. This CDR3 is 16 amino acids long. Germline V gives CDR1 LGHNA, CDR2 YSLEER.

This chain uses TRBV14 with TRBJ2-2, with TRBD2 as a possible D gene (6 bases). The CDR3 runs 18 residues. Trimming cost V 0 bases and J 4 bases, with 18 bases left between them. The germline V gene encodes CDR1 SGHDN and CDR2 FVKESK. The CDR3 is CASSQEGALGRGTGELFF. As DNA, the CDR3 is TGTGCCAGCAGCCAAGAGGGTGCCCTCGGGAGAGGCACCGGGGAGCTGTTTTTT.

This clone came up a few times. The CDR3 region has the DNA TGCGCCAGCAGCCAAGATCAAACAGGGGGGAACACTGAAGCTTTCTTT. It yields the protein CASSQDQTGGNTEAFF. This chain uses TRBV4-1 with TRBJ1-1; 8 positions agree with TRBD1. The CDR3 loop spans 16 amino acids. Germline V gives CDR1 MGHRA, CDR2 YSYEKL. The trim removed 0 bases at V and 1 base at J, leaving 4 bases unmatched.

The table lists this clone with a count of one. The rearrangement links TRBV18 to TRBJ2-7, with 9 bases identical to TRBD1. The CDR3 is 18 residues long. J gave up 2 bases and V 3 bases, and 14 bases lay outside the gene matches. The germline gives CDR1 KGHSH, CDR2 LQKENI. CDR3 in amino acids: CASSPASRPGQGTYEQYF. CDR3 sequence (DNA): TGTGCCAGCTCACCGGCCAGTAGACCGGGACAGGGTACCTACGAGCAGTACTTC.

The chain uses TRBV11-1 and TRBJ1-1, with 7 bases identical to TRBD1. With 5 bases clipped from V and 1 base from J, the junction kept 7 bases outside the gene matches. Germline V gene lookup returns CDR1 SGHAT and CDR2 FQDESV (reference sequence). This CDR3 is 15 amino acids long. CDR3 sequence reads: CASSHRQGGNTEAFF. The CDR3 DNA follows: TGTGCCAGCAGCCATAGACAGGGTGGGAACACTGAAGCTTTCTTT.

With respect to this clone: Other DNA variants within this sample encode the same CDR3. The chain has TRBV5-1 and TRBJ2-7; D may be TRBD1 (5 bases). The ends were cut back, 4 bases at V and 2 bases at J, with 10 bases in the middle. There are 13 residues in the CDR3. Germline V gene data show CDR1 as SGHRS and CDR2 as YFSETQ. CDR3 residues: CASSLTETYEQYF. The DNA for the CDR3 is TGCGCCAGCAGCCTGACAGAAACCTACGAGCAGTACTTC.

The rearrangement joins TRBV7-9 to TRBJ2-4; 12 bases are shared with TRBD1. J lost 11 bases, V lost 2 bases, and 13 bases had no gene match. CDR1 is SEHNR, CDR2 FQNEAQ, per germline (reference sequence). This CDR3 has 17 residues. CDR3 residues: CASSLLVPRDRGPLQYF. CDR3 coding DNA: TGTGCCAGCAGCTTATTGGTCCCACGGGACAGGGGGCCCCTTCAGTACTTC.

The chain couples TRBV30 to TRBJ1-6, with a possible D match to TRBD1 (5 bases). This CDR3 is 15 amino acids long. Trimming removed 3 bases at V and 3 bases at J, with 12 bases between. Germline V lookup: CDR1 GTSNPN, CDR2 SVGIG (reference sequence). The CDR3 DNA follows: TGTGCCTGGAGCGATACGACAGTCTATAATTCACCCCTCCACTTT. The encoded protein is CAWSDTTVYNSPLHF.

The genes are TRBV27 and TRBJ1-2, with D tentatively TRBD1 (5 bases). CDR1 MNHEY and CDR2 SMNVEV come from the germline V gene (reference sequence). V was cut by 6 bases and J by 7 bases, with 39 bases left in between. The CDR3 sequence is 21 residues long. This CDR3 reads CASRFSHREAGFHRRGFGYTF. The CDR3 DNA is TGTGCCAGCAGATTCAGCCATCGGGAGGCAGGGTTTCATCGTAGGGGCTTTGGCTACACCTTC.

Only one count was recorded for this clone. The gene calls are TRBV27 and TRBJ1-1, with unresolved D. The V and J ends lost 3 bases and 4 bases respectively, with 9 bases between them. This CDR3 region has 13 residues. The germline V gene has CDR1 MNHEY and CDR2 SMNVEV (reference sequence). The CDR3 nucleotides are TGTGCCAGCAGTTTGGTCCCGGGCACTGAAGCTTTCTTT. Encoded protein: CASSLVPGTEAFF.

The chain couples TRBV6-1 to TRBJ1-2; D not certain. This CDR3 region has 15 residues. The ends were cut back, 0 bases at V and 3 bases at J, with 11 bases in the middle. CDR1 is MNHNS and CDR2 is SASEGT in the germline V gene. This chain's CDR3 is CASSEAWNRDYGYTF. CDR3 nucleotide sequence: TGTGCCAGCAGTGAAGCTTGGAACAGAGACTATGGCTACACCTTC.

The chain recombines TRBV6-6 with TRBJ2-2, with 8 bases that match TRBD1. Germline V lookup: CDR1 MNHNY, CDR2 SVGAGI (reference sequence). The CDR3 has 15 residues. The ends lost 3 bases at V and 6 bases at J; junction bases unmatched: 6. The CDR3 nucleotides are TGTGCCAGCAGTTATTCAGGGGGCAAATCCGGGGAGCTGTTTTTT. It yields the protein CASSYSGGKSGELFF.

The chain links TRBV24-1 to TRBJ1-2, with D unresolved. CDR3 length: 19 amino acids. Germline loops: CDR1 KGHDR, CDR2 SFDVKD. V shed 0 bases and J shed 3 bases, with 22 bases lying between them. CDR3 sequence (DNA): TGTGCCACCAGTGATTTGCAACGGGAAGTAGGCCTACTGCACTATGGCTACACCTTC. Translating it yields CATSDLQREVGLLHYGYTF.

CDR3 loop: CASSILIDRTTGELFF. DNA of the CDR3: TGTGCCAGCAGCATACTCATTGACAGGACCACCGGGGAGCTGTTTTTT. The chain combines TRBV11-2 with TRBJ2-2, with a possible D match to TRBD1 (6 bases). V lost 5 bases and J lost 4, with 17 bases in between. Germline V gene lookup returns CDR1 SGHAT and CDR2 FQNNGV. The CDR3 totals 16 residues.

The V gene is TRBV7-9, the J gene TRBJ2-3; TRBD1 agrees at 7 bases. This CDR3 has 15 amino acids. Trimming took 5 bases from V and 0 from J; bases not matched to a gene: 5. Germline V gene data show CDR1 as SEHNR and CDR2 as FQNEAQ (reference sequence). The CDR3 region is CASSPQGVSTDTQYF. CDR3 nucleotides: TGTGCCAGCAGCCCGCAGGGGGTTAGCACAGATACGCAGTATTTT.

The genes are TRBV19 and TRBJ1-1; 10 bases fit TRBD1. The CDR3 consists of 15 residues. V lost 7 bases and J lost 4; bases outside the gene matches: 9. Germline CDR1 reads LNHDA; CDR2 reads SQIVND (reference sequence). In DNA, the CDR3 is TGTGCCAGTATCGAATGGACAGGGGGGGTCACTGAAGCTTTCTTT. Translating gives CASIEWTGGVTEAFF. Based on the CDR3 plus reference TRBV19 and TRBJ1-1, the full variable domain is DGGITQSPKYLFRKEGQNVTLSCEQNLNHDAMYWYRQDPGQGLRLIYYSQIVNDFQKGDIAEGYSVSREKKESFPLTVTSAQKNPTAFYLCASIEWTGGVTEAFFGQGTRLTVV.

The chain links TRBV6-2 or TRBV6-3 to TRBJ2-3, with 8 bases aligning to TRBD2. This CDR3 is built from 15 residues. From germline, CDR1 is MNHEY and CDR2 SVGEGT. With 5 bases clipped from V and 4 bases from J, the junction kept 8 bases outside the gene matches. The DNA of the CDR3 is TGTGCCAGCAGTAAAACTAGCGGTTGGGCAGATACGCAGTATTTT. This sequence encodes CASSKTSGWADTQYF.